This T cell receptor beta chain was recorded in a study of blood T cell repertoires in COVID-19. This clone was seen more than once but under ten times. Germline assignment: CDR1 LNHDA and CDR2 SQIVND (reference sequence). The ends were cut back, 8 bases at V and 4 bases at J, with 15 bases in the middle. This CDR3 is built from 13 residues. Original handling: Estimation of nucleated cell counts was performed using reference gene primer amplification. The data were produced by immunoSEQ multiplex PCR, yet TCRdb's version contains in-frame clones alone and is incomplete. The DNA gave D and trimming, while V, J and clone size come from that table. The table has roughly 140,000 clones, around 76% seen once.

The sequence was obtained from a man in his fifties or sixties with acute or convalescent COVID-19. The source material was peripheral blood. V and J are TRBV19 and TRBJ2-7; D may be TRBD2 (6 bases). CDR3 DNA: TGTGCCAGTGGGGGGACTGGACCGTACGAGCAGTACTTC. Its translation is CASGGTGPYEQYF. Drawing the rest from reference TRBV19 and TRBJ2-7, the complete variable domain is DGGITQSPKYLFRKEGQNVTLSCEQNLNHDAMYWYRQDPGQGLRLIYYSQIVNDFQKGDIAEGYSVSREKKESFPLTVTSAQKNPTAFYLCASGGTGPYEQYFGPGTRLTVT.